This record concerns one TCR beta chain sequence. Its target is not known. The CDR3 has 16 residues. Germline values: CDR1 LNHDA, CDR2 SQIVND (reference sequence). Deletions cut 1 base from V and 1 base from J, with 13 bases between. At collection, donors were nominally healthy, but unrecorded immune exposures were probable. The PCR was carried out with 60 Vbeta primers and 13 Jbeta primers. Generated by immunoSEQ multiplex PCR, the TCRdb table keeps only in-frame clones and is missing some. The data include more than 45,000 clones; the top ten clones carry almost 4%. This entry belongs to a study of cytomegalovirus exposure and HLA in healthy donors. Study-level results: The number of N-insertions in an Asian-associated ancestry cluster was reportedly below the roughly 700-donor mean in a later analysis. As a later analysis showed, a missense DCLRE1C variant was linked to trimming of TCR beta V- and J-genes. Data from an earlier analysis indicated that most TCR beta V segments were productive either about 87% or about 30% of the time.

This rearrangement joins TRBV19 to TRBJ1-2, with D tentatively TRBD1 (6 bases). Material for sequencing was PBMCs. The clonotype originates from a male donor in good health and CMV-seronegative. CDR3 in DNA: TGTGCCAGTAGTATAGGTGGCGGGGGCGGTAACTATGGCTACACCTTC. Translation gives CASSIGGGGGNYGYTF. The full variable domain, with the rest looked up from reference TRBV19 and TRBJ1-2, is DGGITQSPKYLFRKEGQNVTLSCEQNLNHDAMYWYRQDPGQGLRLIYYSQIVNDFQKGDIAEGYSVSREKKESFPLTVTSAQKNPTAFYLCASSIGGGGGNYGYTFGSGTRLTVV.